The 9 T cell receptor beta chains presented below share a single source sample, sequenced in a study of blood T cell repertoires in COVID-19. Clones were sequenced by immunoSEQ multiplex PCR, and TCRdb holds only the in-frame ones, with some missing. The data hold about 230,000 clones, with approximately 88% observed a single time. Specimen: PBMCs or T cells enriched from blood (not recorded which). The receptors were sampled from a woman in her 40s with acute COVID-19.

The gene calls are TRBV21-1 and TRBJ2-5; the DNA was not compared with TRBD1, the D call given in the table. TRBV21-1 is termed a pseudogene. CDR3 size: 18 residues. This chain's CDR3 is CASSPPHRRTGGGETQYF. Written as DNA, the CDR3 is TGTGCCAGCAGCCCACCCCATAGGCGAACAGGGGGCGGGGAGACCCAGTACTTC.

The chain links TRBV3-1 (or the pseudogene TRBV3-2) to TRBJ2-1; a possible D gene is TRBD1 (6 bases). The CDR3 has 17 amino acids. V was trimmed by 2 bases and J by 0 bases, leaving 14 bases between them. Germline loops: CDR1 LGHDT, CDR2 YNNKEL (reference sequence). Here the CDR3 DNA reads TGTGCCAGCAGCCAATCCTACAGGGAGAGCTCCTACAATGAGCAGTTCTTC. Encoded protein: CASSQSYRESSYNEQFF.

This chain links TRBV4-1 with TRBJ1-2; D gene uncertain. V lost 0 bases and J lost 4, with 12 bases in between. The germline V gene encodes CDR1 MGHRA and CDR2 YSYEKL. The length of the CDR3 is 15 residues. CDR3 DNA: TGCGCCAGCAGCCAAGATCGGGGAGGCATCTATGGCTACACCTTC. It is translated as CASSQDRGGIYGYTF.

The table lists this clone with a count of one. The genes are TRBV4-3 and TRBJ1-1; no clear D. Looked up from germline, CDR1 is LGHNA and CDR2 is YSLEER. The V gene lost 0 bases and the J gene lost 1 base, with 6 bases spanning the gap. CDR3 size: 14 residues. The DNA for the CDR3 is TGCGCCAGCAGCCAAGATTCAGGGAACACTGAAGCTTTCTTT. Its translation: CASSQDSGNTEAFF.

The gene calls are TRBV6-4 and TRBJ1-2; D gene ambiguous. V shed 5 bases and J shed 7 bases, with 11 bases lying between them. Germline CDR1 and CDR2: MRHNA and SNTAGT. This CDR3 comprises 12 residues. CDR3 in DNA: TGTGCCAGCAGTCCGGTGCCGGGTGGCTACACCTTC. Protein product: CASSPVPGGYTF.

This chain connects TRBV5-4 to TRBJ1-2; D might be TRBD1 (5 bases). Germline V gives CDR1 SGHNT, CDR2 YYREEE (reference sequence). CDR3 length: 17 residues. V lost 1 base, J lost 8 bases, and 24 bases lay in between. CDR3 nucleotide sequence: TGTGCCAGCAGCTTGAAGTTCTCCTTACAGGCTCTAGGAGGCTACACCTTC. Protein: CASSLKFSLQALGGYTF.

The chain is built from TRBV11-2 and TRBJ1-2, with TRBD1 matching 12 bases. Germline V CDR1 and CDR2: SGHAT, FQNNGV. The ends lost 0 bases at V and 8 bases at J; junction bases unmatched: 10. The CDR3 length is 17 residues. Written as DNA, the CDR3 is TGTGCCAGCAGCTTAGATCCCGGGACAGGGGGCGCTGAGGGCTACACCTTC. As protein: CASSLDPGTGGAEGYTF. Based on the CDR3 plus reference TRBV11-2 and TRBJ1-2, the full variable domain is EAGVAQSPRYKIIEKRQSVAFWCNPISGHATLYWYQQILGQGPKLLIQFQNNGVVDDSQLPKDRFSAERLKGVDSTLKIQPAKLEDSAVYLCASSLDPGTGGAEGYTFGSGTRLTVV.

The V and J genes are TRBV19 and TRBJ1-5, with D perhaps TRBD1 (5 bases). Germline V gene data show CDR1 as LNHDA and CDR2 as SQIVND (reference sequence). Trimming removed 6 bases from V and 4 bases from J, with 16 bases in between. This CDR3 comprises 15 residues. The CDR3 protein is CASRSRRVGNQPQHF. The CDR3, as DNA: TGTGCCAGTAGGTCCCGCAGGGTGGGGAATCAGCCCCAGCATTTT.

This clone has just one count. The genes are TRBV30 and TRBJ2-5; TRBD1 agrees at 7 bases. Germline V CDR1 and CDR2: GTSNPN, SVGIG (reference sequence). This CDR3 comprises 11 residues. V lost 5 bases and J lost 4; bases outside the gene matches: 1. The CDR3 DNA follows: TGTGCCTGGGAGGGGGCAGAGACCCAGTACTTC. It yields the protein CAWEGAETQYF.